This entry concerns a single T cell receptor (beta chain). No cognate antigen has been identified for it. No clone much larger than this one lies a single base away; base qualities are absent. At one collaborating source in Seattle, patients were enrolled during active infection and were followed longitudinally through the course of disease. Each collaborating institution followed its own protocols to collect whole blood in K2EDTA tubes. Collaborator samples were shipped for TCRbeta analysis as frozen whole blood, isolated PBMCs, or DNA extracted from either sample type. The record originates from a study of blood T cell repertoires in COVID-19 (dated by TCRdb to 2020 to 2022). Regarding the complete study: The collaborator samples originated in the United States, Italy and Spain and spanned the acute and convalescent phases of COVID-19. Deeply sampled blood TCRbeta repertoires from subjects exposed to, actively infected with, or recovered from COVID-19 were included in the dataset. The repertoires were released in a freely available public database intended as a resource for research on the immune response to SARS-CoV-2. HLA class I and class II types, where available, came from metadata supplied by the sample provider rather than from assay-based typing. Sample metadata almost always included a de-identified subject ID, COVID-19 status, age in years and sex. The samples were drawn from two sources: the first 160 participants of the ongoing ImmuneRACE study, and over 1,000 subjects contributed by 6 global collaborators. The prospective study material was composed of cDNA or gDNA derived from T cells, B-cell-depleted T cells, or PBMCs.

TCRbeta CDR3 regions were amplified from genomic DNA using the immunoSEQ Assay, a bias-controlled multiplex PCR. The original methods were these. The number of nucleated cells in each sample was estimated from the amplification of reference gene primers within the assay. Sequence reads were collapsed and filtered to measure the absolute abundance of every unique TCRbeta CDR3 rearrangement. Productive Simpson clonality was computed per sample as the square root of Simpson's diversity index over productive rearrangements. TCRdb re-hosts the immuneACCESS table, in-frame sequences only. Its copies lack some clones; in the studies checked, an unresolved V gene accounts for under half of them, and the cause for the rest is not known. Clone size and V and J calls were adopted from that table, with D and trimming inferred from the DNA. The sample table shows about 220,000 clones, and approximately 85% are seen once. More than 2% of the sample belongs to the ten largest clones.

The study at large found these results: The amount of clinical and demographic metadata varied by source and participant and was provided uncurated.

This TCR was recovered from a woman in her 70s with COVID-19, enrolled during active disease. The material sequenced was peripheral blood.

The CDR3 loop reads CASSLDRGPTDTQYF. The nucleotide sequence reads as follows: TGTGCCAGCAGCTTAGACAGGGGGCCCACAGATACGCAGTATTTT. The chain uses TRBV7-2 and TRBJ2-3, and TRBD1 aligns with 9 junction nucleotides. Looking up the germline V gene yields CDR1 SGHTA and CDR2 FQGNSA. Taken from cysteine to phenylalanine, the CDR3 has 15 residues. Only CDR3 DNA remains: 45 bases, in frame from the first base. V loses 1 base at its end and J loses 2 bases; junction bases beyond the gene matches: 1.